This TCR beta chain was recorded in a study of blood T cell repertoires in COVID-19. Generated by immunoSEQ multiplex PCR, the TCRdb table keeps only in-frame clones and is missing some. The sample records 280,000 or so clones, around nine tenths being singletons. V was shortened by 9 bases and J by 10 bases, with 13 bases between the two germline ends. CDR3 length: 11 amino acids. CDR1 is MNHNY and CDR2 is SVGAGI in the germline V gene (reference sequence). What was sequenced was peripheral blood. The chain links TRBV6-6 to TRBJ2-1, with a weak D call TRBD2 (7 bases). This receptor was taken from an older woman with acute or convalescent COVID-19. CDR3 loop: CASWGRGEQFF. CDR3 sequence (DNA): TGTGCCAGTTGGGGGAGGGGGGAGCAGTTCTTC.